This entry lists 17 T cell receptor beta chains sequenced from one sample in a study of blood T cell repertoires in COVID-19. Repertoires were generated with immunoSEQ multiplex PCR, while TCRdb's copy carries only in-frame clones and drops some. The repertoire holds a few hundred thousand clones, with 80% to 90% as singletons. The sample was PBMCs or T cells enriched from blood (not recorded which). The receptors come from a man younger than 40 who had recovered from COVID-19.

The chain couples TRBV7-2 to TRBJ1-4; no reliable D call. V was trimmed by 6 bases and J by 0 bases, leaving 14 bases between them. This CDR3 is built from 16 residues. Germline assignment: CDR1 SGHTA and CDR2 FQGNSA. For the CDR3, the DNA is TGTGCCAGCAGGATCAGGACGGGAGCAACTAATGAAAAACTGTTTTTT. Amino acids: CASRIRTGATNEKLFF. Together with reference TRBV7-2 and TRBJ1-4, the CDR3 gives the full variable domain: GAGVSQSPSNKVTEKGKDVELRCDPISGHTALYWYRQSLGQGLEFLIYFQGNSAPDKSGLPSDRFSAERTGGSVSTLTIQRTQQEDSAVYLCASRIRTGATNEKLFFGSGTQLSVL.

The V call is TRBV9, the J call TRBJ2-7; TRBD2 matches 11 bases. J lost 2 bases, V lost 3 bases, and 7 bases had no gene match. Germline V lookup: CDR1 SGDLS, CDR2 YYNGEE. The CDR3 has 16 amino acids. DNA for the CDR3: TGTGCCAGCAGCGAAGATCTAGCGGGAGGTACCTACGAGCAGTACTTC. It is translated as CASSEDLAGGTYEQYF.

CDR3 DNA sequence: TGTGCCAGCAGCTTGTCGGCAGGGGGAGACGAGCAGTACTTC. This sequence encodes CASSLSAGGDEQYF. The chain uses TRBV11-2 and TRBJ2-7; the match to TRBD1 covers 7 bases. The V segment lost 3 bases and the J segment 5 bases; nucleotides outside the gene matches: 7. Per germline, CDR1 SGHAT and CDR2 FQNNGV. The CDR3 loop spans 14 amino acids. The entire variable domain, with the rest obtained from reference TRBV11-2 and TRBJ2-7, is as follows: EAGVAQSPRYKIIEKRQSVAFWCNPISGHATLYWYQQILGQGPKLLIQFQNNGVVDDSQLPKDRFSAERLKGVDSTLKIQPAKLEDSAVYLCASSLSAGGDEQYFGPGTRLTVT.

The CDR3 reads CASSVGGRTSYSNQPQHF. The CDR3 region has the DNA TGTGCCAGCAGTGTTGGGGGCAGAACAAGTTATAGCAATCAGCCCCAGCATTTT. The gene calls are TRBV6-1 and TRBJ1-5; D possibly corresponds to TRBD1 (6 bases). The CDR3 extends over 18 amino acids. The V gene's germline CDR1 is MNHNS and CDR2 SASEGT. The V and J ends lost 4 bases and 0 bases respectively, with 19 bases between them.

The gene calls are TRBV27 and TRBJ1-5; D not resolved. Germline V gives CDR1 MNHEY, CDR2 SMNVEV (reference sequence). V lost 1 base and J 4 bases, leaving 5 bases between the germline ends. This CDR3 is 13 amino acids long. CDR3 nucleotides: TGTGCCAGCAGTTTATGGGCAAATCAGCCCCAGCATTTT. It translates to CASSLWANQPQHF.

This chain uses TRBV18 with TRBJ1-2; D is unresolved. The CDR3 runs 13 residues. V shed 3 bases and J shed 2 bases, with 7 bases lying between them. Germline V gives CDR1 KGHSH, CDR2 LQKENI. CDR3 nucleotide sequence: TGTGCCAGCTCACCGAGGGAAAACTATGGCTACACCTTC. Amino acid sequence: CASSPRENYGYTF.

The V and J genes are TRBV7-2 and TRBJ1-5; no clear D gene. The CDR3 is 12 amino acids. V was trimmed by 1 base and J by 11 bases, leaving 9 bases between them. Germline values: CDR1 SGHTA, CDR2 FQGNSA. CDR3 sequence reads: CASSLGRQAQHF. In nucleotides, the CDR3 is TGTGCCAGCAGCTTAGGACGCCAGGCCCAGCATTTT.

The chain couples TRBV2 to TRBJ1-1; no clear D. The CDR3 runs to 12 residues. Germline loops: CDR1 SNHLY, CDR2 FYNNEI. Trimming shortened V by 5 bases and J by 5 bases, and 9 bases separated the two germline ends. CDR3 residues: CASSRTGTEAFF. The CDR3 DNA follows: TGTGCCAGCAGTCGGACGGGGACTGAAGCTTTCTTT.

This clone was counted a single time. The V call is TRBV15, the J call TRBJ1-1; maybe TRBD1 (6 bases). Germline V gene lookup returns CDR1 LNHNV and CDR2 YYDKDF (reference sequence). CDR3 length: 15 amino acids. V lost 3 bases, J lost 5 bases, and 16 bases lay in between. The chain's CDR3 is CATSRAGTGWTEAFF. The CDR3 DNA reads TGTGCCACCAGCAGGGCCGGTACAGGGTGGACTGAAGCTTTCTTT.

The rearrangement joins TRBV4-1 to TRBJ2-5, with 10 bases that match TRBD2. The length of the CDR3 is 15 residues. Trimming took 7 bases from V and 5 from J; bases not matched to a gene: 10. CDR1 MGHRA and CDR2 YSYEKL come from the germline V gene. CDR3 coding DNA: TGCGCCAGCACCAGCGCGAGCGGGAGGGGGGAGACCCAGTACTTC. Translation: CASTSASGRGETQYF.

Only a few counts were recorded for this clone. J is TRBJ1-1 and V is TRBV27, with D maybe TRBD1 (6 bases). Germline CDR1 reads MNHEY; CDR2 reads SMNVEV (reference sequence). The CDR3 loop spans 13 amino acids. Trimming stripped 6 bases from V and 0 bases from J, with 8 bases between. DNA of the CDR3: TGTGCCAGCAGAGGGGGGGTGAACACTGAAGCTTTCTTT. Its translation is CASRGGVNTEAFF.

This chain uses TRBV9 with TRBJ2-1, with 13 bases identical to TRBD2. The junction had 11 bases not matched to a gene; V was cut back by 3 bases and J by 8 bases. CDR3 size: 17 residues. The germline V gene has CDR1 SGDLS and CDR2 YYNGEE. CDR3 bases: TGTGCCAGCAGCGGGCCTGGACTAGCGGGAGCTTCAGATGAGCAGTTCTTC. It yields the protein CASSGPGLAGASDEQFF.

The V call is TRBV7-9, the J call TRBJ1-4; TRBD1 aligns across 8 bases. The germline V gene has CDR1 SEHNR and CDR2 FQNEAQ (reference sequence). This CDR3 is 14 amino acids long. V was pared by 3 bases and J by 8 bases, with 5 bases of the junction left unmatched. The CDR3 loop is CASSFKDRVEKLFF. The CDR3 DNA reads as TGTGCCAGCAGCTTTAAGGACAGGGTCGAAAAACTGTTTTTT.

The genes are TRBV30 and TRBJ1-2; 9 bases align to TRBD1. The CDR3 sequence is 12 residues long. Germline loops: CDR1 GTSNPN, CDR2 SVGIG (reference sequence). Unmatched junction bases numbered 6, after V lost 2 bases and J lost 11 bases. The CDR3 bases are TGTGCCTGGAGTTTTGGGACAGGGCGGTACACCTTC. This encodes CAWSFGTGRYTF.

J is TRBJ1-2 and V is TRBV19; 7 bases fit TRBD1. The ends lost 5 bases at V and 0 bases at J; junction bases unmatched: 3. CDR1 and CDR2 from the germline V gene are LNHDA and SQIVND (reference sequence). The CDR3 covers 14 residues. CDR3 in DNA: TGTGCCAGTAGTCGTGGGACAGCTAACTATGGCTACACCTTC. As protein: CASSRGTANYGYTF.

The J gene is TRBJ1-3, the V gene TRBV28, with 10 bases matching TRBD1. The CDR3 has 16 residues. CDR1 and CDR2 from the germline V gene are MDHEN and SYDVKM. The trim removed 7 bases at V and 4 bases at J, leaving 10 bases unmatched. CDR3 in DNA: TGTGCCAGCACCGCACTGACAGGGGGCGAGGGAAACACCATATATTTT. This codes for CASTALTGGEGNTIYF. The full variable domain, rest sourced from reference TRBV28 and TRBJ1-3, is DVKVTQSSRYLVKRTGEKVFLECVQDMDHENMFWYRQDPGLGLRLIYFSYDVKMKEKGDIPEGYSVSREKKERFSLILESASTNQTSMYLCASTALTGGEGNTIYFGEGSWLTVV.

This clone was recorded once. The CDR3 nucleotides are TGTGCTAGTGGTTTGGGGTCAGGATCGAACACTGAAGCTTTCTTT. It is translated as CASGLGSGSNTEAFF. This sequence joins TRBV12-5 and TRBJ1-1; no definite D call. In germline, CDR1 is LGHNT, CDR2 FRNRAP. The CDR3 runs 15 residues. Trimming removed 1 base from V and 1 base from J, with 10 bases in between.